This is a list of T cell receptor beta chains from one sample in a study of CD8+ T cells in alopecia areata. Sequencing used immunoSEQ multiplex PCR; TCRdb keeps in-frame clones, though not all of them. The data hold under 300,000 clones, with about 62% observed a single time. The specimen was CD4+ T cells sorted from blood, collected around week 54, from a patient treated with tofacitinib. The receptors come from a human donor with alopecia areata. CDR3s include the opening cysteine and the closing phenylalanine or tryptophan. The order of the fields is D gene, V gene, clone size, J gene, CDR3 protein, CDR3 DNA. The D gene is left open where the match is weak. Part of the rows lack a size; the others show once, few, many or a class for expanded clones.

>.|TRBV6-5|.|TRBJ2-1
CASGWRGVAEQFF
TGTGCCAGCGGATGGAGGGGGGTGGCTGAGCAGTTCTTC
>.|TRBV7-9|few|TRBJ1-6
CAGGAANNSPLHF
TGTGCAGGGGGGGCGGCTAATAATTCACCCCTCCACTTT
>.|TRBV4-3|.|TRBJ1-2
CASSQDLGQGLVYGYTF
TGCGCCAGCAGCCAAGACCTCGGGCAGGGCCTGGTTTATGGCTACACCTTC
>.|TRBV29-1|.|TRBJ2-5
CSVDGAGTMSTQYF
TGCAGCGTTGATGGGGCAGGGACCATGTCTACCCAGTACTTC
>TRBD1|TRBV7-2|.|TRBJ2-5
CASSSQGADETQYF
TGTGCCAGCAGCTCACAGGGGGCCGATGAGACCCAGTACTTC
>TRBD1|TRBV27|few|TRBJ2-5
CASAQGGQGNTETQYF
TGTGCCAGCGCTCAGGGGGGACAGGGGAATACAGAGACCCAGTACTTC
>TRBD1|TRBV6-5|.|TRBJ1-1
CASPDRAGTEAFF
TGTGCCAGTCCAGACAGGGCGGGCACTGAAGCTTTCTTT
>.|TRBV29-1|.|TRBJ1-1
CSVVEGKGTEAFF
TGCAGCGTTGTAGAAGGGAAGGGCACTGAAGCTTTCTTT
>.|TRBV30|.|TRBJ1-2
CVPPGRANYGYTF
TGTGTTCCCCCCGGCAGAGCGAACTATGGCTACACCTTC
>TRBD1|TRBV18|.|TRBJ1-1
CASSEGAGWNTEAFF
TGTGCCAGCTCGGAGGGGGCCGGGTGGAACACTGAAGCTTTCTTT
>.|TRBV7-9|few|TRBJ2-1
CASSLRRSVNEQFF
TGTGCCAGCAGCTTAAGGCGATCGGTCAATGAGCAGTTCTTC
>TRBD1|TRBV19|few|TRBJ1-1
CASRANRGTEAFF
TGTGCCAGTAGGGCCAACAGGGGCACTGAAGCTTTCTTT
>.|TRBV29-1|.|TRBJ1-1
CSVHRVMNTEAFF
TGCAGCGTTCACAGGGTAATGAACACTGAAGCTTTCTTT
>.|TRBV29-1|.|TRBJ1-2
CSVEPGATHGYTF
TGCAGCGTAGAGCCGGGGGCGACCCATGGCTACACCTTC
>.|TRBV18|few|TRBJ1-4
CASSPGGAGEKLFF
TGTGCCAGCTCACCAGGGGGGGCTGGTGAAAAACTGTTTTTT
>.|TRBV29-1|few|TRBJ2-5
CSVSGYQETQYF
TGCAGCGTCTCAGGCTACCAAGAGACCCAGTACTTC
>.|TRBV6-5|.|TRBJ1-6
CASSYSPPPSPLHF
TGTGCCAGCAGTTACTCACCGCCTCCTTCACCCCTCCACTTT
>.|TRBV30|.|TRBJ1-2
CAWSVLQGGGYTF
TGTGCCTGGAGTGTGCTACAGGGCGGAGGCTACACCTTC
>.|TRBV29-1|.|TRBJ2-2
CSVLGGTNTGELFF
TGCAGCGTCCTCGGGGGAACGAACACCGGGGAGCTGTTTTTT
>.|TRBV7-8|.|TRBJ2-1
CASSFAAKSSYNEQFF
TGTGCCAGCAGCTTCGCGGCAAAGAGCTCCTACAATGAGCAGTTCTTC
>.|TRBV7-2|.|TRBJ2-7
CASSLLGVTEQYF
TGTGCCAGCAGCTTACTTGGGGTTACCGAGCAGTACTTC
>.|TRBV11-2|.|TRBJ2-7
CASSSPGSWAKYF
TGTGCCAGCAGTTCCCCAGGCTCATGGGCCAAGTACTTC
>.|TRBV10-3|.|TRBJ1-1
CASGRGLNTEAFF
TGTGCCAGCGGTAGGGGATTGAACACTGAAGCTTTCTTT
>.|TRBV29-1|.|TRBJ2-5
CSGGSGAGIQETQYF
TGCAGTGGAGGGTCGGGAGCGGGCATCCAAGAGACCCAGTACTTC
>TRBD1|TRBV19|.|TRBJ2-7
CASTPGGLYEQYF
TGTGCCAGTACCCCAGGGGGCCTCTACGAGCAGTACTTC
>TRBD2|TRBV4-2|many|TRBJ2-3
CASSQGRGADTQYF
TGTGCCAGCAGCCAAGGGCGGGGGGCAGATACGCAGTATTTT
>TRBD2|TRBV9|once|TRBJ2-7
CASSPSHTSGSSYEQYF
TGTGCCAGCAGCCCTTCCCACACTAGCGGGTCGTCCTACGAGCAGTACTTC
>TRBD1|TRBV5-6|.|TRBJ1-1
CASSPDRANTEAFF
TGTGCCAGCAGCCCGGACAGGGCGAACACTGAAGCTTTCTTT
>.|TRBV7-6|.|TRBJ2-7
CASTSGDVIYEQYF
TGTGCCAGCACCTCCGGGGATGTGATCTACGAGCAGTACTTC
>.|TRBV5-1|.|TRBJ2-5
CASSFGTVQETQYF
TGCGCCAGCAGCTTTGGGACGGTCCAAGAGACCCAGTACTTC
>.|TRBV25-1|.|TRBJ2-5
CASSEYRALEETQYF
TGTGCCAGCAGTGAATATAGGGCCCTCGAGGAGACCCAGTACTTC
>.|TRBV7-9|few|TRBJ1-2
CASSLGGPGNYGYTF
TGTGCCAGCAGCTTAGGAGGCCCCGGGAACTATGGCTACACCTTC
>.|TRBV30|few|TRBJ1-2
CAWSRTETYGYTF
TGTGCCTGGAGCCGGACAGAAACCTATGGCTACACCTTC